Below, one T cell receptor (beta chain) is given with its context. No antigen is known for it. The sample is drawn from a study of beta chain features in type 1 diabetes. Overall study findings and caveats: Patients with Type 1 diabetes showed moderately but significantly shorter TCRB CDR3s in all four CD4+ subsets. The naive, central memory and Treg TCRB repertoires showed an apparent similarity that was greater among patients than among healthy donors.

CDR1 and CDR2 (germline): SGHTA, FQGNSA. The CDR3 is 13 amino acids. Between the trimmed V and J ends, which lost 5 bases and 7 bases, there was a span of 9 bases. Expressed TCRB transcripts were sequenced after all isolated RNA was converted to cDNA. The data were produced by immunoSEQ multiplex PCR, yet TCRdb's version contains in-frame clones alone and is incomplete. This table has 500,000 to 800,000 clones, around 12% appearing once. The receptor's source is a man aged 30 to 39 with type 1 diabetes. This chain connects TRBV7-2 to TRBJ1-6; D is unclear. The sample comprised naive CD4+ T cells from blood. The CDR3 is CASSPLLNSPLHF. The CDR3 DNA reads TGTGCCAGCAGCCCCCTTTTGAATTCACCCCTCCACTTT. The entire variable domain, with the rest obtained from reference TRBV7-2 and TRBJ1-6, is as follows: GAGVSQSPSNKVTEKGKDVELRCDPISGHTALYWYRQSLGQGLEFLIYFQGNSAPDKSGLPSDRFSAERTGGSVSTLTIQRTQQEDSAVYLCASSPLLNSPLHFGNGTRLTVT.